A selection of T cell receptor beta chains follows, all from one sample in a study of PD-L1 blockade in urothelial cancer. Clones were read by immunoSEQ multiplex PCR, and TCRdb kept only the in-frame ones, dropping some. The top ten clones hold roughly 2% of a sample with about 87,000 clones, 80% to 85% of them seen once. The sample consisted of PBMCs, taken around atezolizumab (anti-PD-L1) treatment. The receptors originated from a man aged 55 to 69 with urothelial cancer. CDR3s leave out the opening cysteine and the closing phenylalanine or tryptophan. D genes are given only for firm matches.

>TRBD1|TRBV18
ASSPPTGVRNTEAF
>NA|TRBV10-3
AISEGQTSRPALH
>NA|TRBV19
ASSIAGMSTDTQY
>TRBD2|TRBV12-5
ASGSASGGASDTQY
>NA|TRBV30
AWRPGLTEAF
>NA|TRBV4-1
ASSQVASPQF
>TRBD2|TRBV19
ASSIREVPSGNTDTQY
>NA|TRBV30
AWALRYEQY
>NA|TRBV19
ASSILASNQPQH
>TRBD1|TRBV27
ASRLFDRVGSYEQY
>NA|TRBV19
ASSIGGAGNTIY
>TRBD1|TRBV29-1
SGTGGASNTGELF
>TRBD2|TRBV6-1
ASKAAGAYEQY
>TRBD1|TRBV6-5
ASSYRQGANYGYT
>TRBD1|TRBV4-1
ASSQGQGIGYEQY
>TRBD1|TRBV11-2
ASSLAGTGWAGPLDTQY
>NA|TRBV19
ASSHRGQQETQY
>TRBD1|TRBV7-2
ASNAQGAMTQY
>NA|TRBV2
ASSVQKNTEAF
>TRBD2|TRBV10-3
ATEGTSGTYQETQY
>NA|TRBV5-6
ASSSWREATGELF
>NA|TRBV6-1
ASSQTRNTEAF
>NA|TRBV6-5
ASSAEAGPSYEQY
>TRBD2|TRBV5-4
ASSLAASGGAYEQY
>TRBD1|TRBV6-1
ASSFDRESRAF
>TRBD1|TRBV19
ASGRGQPTGELF
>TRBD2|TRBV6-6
ASRPRGGNTGELF
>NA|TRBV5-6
ASSRGQTTNSPLH
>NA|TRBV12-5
ASNALEGGNTEAF
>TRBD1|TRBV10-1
ASSTSSTGGTEAF
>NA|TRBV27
ASTWDIYSYEQY
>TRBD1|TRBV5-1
ASRRQGADTEAF
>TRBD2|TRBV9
ASSVAGGLRETQY
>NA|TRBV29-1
SVEVTIRD
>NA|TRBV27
ASSEFGRPTGGGTWGETQY
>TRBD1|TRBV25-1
AKDRGLGPF
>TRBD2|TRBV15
ATSREAGSTDTQY
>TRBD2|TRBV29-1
SVVTSGRQETQY
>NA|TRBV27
ASRSSNTDTQY
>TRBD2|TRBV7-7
ASSLSGGTDTQY
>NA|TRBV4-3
ASSQAPGQGGGTQY
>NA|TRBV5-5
ASSLRRGAGQSDYNEQF
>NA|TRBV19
ASSTTATNEKLF
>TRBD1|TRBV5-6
ASSSDREETEAF
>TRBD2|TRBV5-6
ASSQRGGLPDTQY
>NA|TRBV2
ASTPRNIQY
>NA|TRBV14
ASSQIWTTAF
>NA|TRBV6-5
ASSYTRGGTEAF
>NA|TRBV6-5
ASRTEESNEQF
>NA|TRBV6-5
ASSYDNSNYGYT
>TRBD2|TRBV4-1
ASSQGRGGLAGSGTTEQY
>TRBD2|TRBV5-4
ASNPGTSGWTDTQY
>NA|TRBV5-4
ASSLGTAGWMETQY
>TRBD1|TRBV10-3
AISRTGDIWYGYT
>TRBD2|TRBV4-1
ASSQDRGTSGNEQF
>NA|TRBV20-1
SVVDTEAF
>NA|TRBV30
AWSHTPGGYT
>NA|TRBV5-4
ASSDPRHSRSEQF
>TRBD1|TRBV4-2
ASSQDPGQGTNEKLF
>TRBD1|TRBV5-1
ASSLAAGGNIQY